This T cell receptor (beta chain) was captured by sequencing in a study of CD8 T cells in ankylosing spondylitis. Findings and caveats of the study: Several highly homologous variants made up a TCR beta motif, and this motif appeared characteristic of ankylosing spondylitis blood. Reportedly, significant enrichment of disease-linked clones occurred in matched ankylosing spondylitis synovial fluid.

V was clipped by 6 bases and J by 3 bases, with 6 bases between them. CDR3 size: 11 residues. This clonotype has a count of ten or more. Its specificity is not known. TCRdb re-analysed the 5' RACE reads in MiXCR, keeping a single row per CDR3 protein. Here the sample spans about 440,000 distinct CDR3 sequences, about 15% being singletons. This chain uses TRBV12-3 or TRBV12-4 with TRBJ2-7; D unresolved. This receptor was taken from a male donor with ankylosing spondylitis. The sample taken for sequencing was blood, either unsorted or a sorted T cell fraction (not recorded which). In DNA form, the CDR3 reads TGTGCCAGCAGCCAGAGCTACGAGCAGTACTTC. Protein product: CASSQSYEQYF.